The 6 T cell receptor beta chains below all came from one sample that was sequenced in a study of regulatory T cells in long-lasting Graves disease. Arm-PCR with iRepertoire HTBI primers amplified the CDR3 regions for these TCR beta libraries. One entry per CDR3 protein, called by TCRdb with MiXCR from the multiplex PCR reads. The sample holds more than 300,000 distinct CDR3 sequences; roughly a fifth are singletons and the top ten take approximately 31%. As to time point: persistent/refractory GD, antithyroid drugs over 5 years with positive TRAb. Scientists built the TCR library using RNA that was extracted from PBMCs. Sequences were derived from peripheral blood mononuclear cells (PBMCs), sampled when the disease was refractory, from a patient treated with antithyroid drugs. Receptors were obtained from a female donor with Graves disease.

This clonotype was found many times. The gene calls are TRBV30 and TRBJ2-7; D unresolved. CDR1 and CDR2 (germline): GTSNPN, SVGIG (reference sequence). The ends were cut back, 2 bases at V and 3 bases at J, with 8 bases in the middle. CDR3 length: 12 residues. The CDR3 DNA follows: TGTGCCTGGAGTTCTACTGGCTACGAGCAGTACTTC. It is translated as CAWSSTGYEQYF.

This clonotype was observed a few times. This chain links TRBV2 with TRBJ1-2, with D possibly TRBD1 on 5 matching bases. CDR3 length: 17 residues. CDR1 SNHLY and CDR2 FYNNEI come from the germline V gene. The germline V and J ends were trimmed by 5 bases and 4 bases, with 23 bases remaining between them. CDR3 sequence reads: CASSYPHRQPTLYGYTF. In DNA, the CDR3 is TGTGCCAGCAGTTACCCCCACCGACAGCCGACTCTCTATGGCTACACCTTC.

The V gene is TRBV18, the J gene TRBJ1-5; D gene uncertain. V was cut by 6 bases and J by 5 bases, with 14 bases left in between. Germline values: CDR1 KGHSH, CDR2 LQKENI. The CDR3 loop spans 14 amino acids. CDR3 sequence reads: CASSRGGNHQPQHF. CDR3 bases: TGTGCCAGCTCGCGGGGAGGGAATCATCAGCCCCAGCATTTT.

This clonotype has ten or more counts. In DNA form, the CDR3 reads TGTGCCTGGAGTGTAACAGAGACCCAGTACTTC. It specifies CAWSVTETQYF. The chain employs TRBV30 and TRBJ2-5; D remains ambiguous. V was clipped by 0 bases and J by 4 bases, with 3 bases between them. There are 11 residues in the CDR3. CDR1 is GTSNPN and CDR2 is SVGIG in the germline V gene (reference sequence).

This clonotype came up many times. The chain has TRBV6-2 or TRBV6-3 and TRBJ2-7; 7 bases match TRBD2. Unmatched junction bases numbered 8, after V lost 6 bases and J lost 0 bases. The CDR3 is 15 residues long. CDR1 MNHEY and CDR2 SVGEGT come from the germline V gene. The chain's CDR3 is CASSGLGGSSYEQYF. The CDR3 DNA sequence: TGTGCCAGCAGCGGACTGGGCGGGAGCTCCTACGAGCAGTACTTC.

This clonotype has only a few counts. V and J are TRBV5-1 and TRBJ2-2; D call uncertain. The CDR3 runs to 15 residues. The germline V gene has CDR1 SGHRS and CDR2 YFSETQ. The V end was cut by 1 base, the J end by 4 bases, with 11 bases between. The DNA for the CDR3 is TGCGCCAGCAGCTTGCCGGCAGGACCCACCGGGGAGCTGTTTTTT. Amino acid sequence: CASSLPAGPTGELFF.